Below, 10 T cell receptor beta chains from the same sample are listed, as sequenced in a study of T cell responses to AZD1222 COVID-19 vaccine. TCRdb keeps only in-frame clones here, not all; method: immunoSEQ multiplex PCR. Of 100,000 to 120,000 clones in the sample, about four fifths were seen once. Sequenced here: peripheral blood, sampled on day 0 of AZD1222 vaccination. These receptors were obtained from an adult in good health.

The V and J genes are TRBV7-9 and TRBJ2-1; D not resolved. V shed 3 bases and J shed 0 bases, with 3 bases lying between them. CDR3 length: 13 residues. Germline values: CDR1 SEHNR, CDR2 FQNEAQ (reference sequence). CDR3 in amino acids: CASSLSSYNEQFF. The CDR3 coding sequence is TGTGCCAGCAGCTTGAGCTCCTACAATGAGCAGTTCTTC.

The chain joins TRBV3-1 (or the pseudogene TRBV3-2) to TRBJ1-6; D unclear. The germline gives CDR1 LGHDT, CDR2 YNNKEL (reference sequence). Trimming stripped 3 bases from V and 12 bases from J, with 9 bases between. The length of the CDR3 is 12 residues. The CDR3 DNA reads as TGTGCCAGCAGCCACGCGACGGGACCCCTCCACTTT. Protein: CASSHATGPLHF.

J is TRBJ1-2 and V is TRBV5-1, with 7 bases matching TRBD1. The CDR3 is made up of 11 amino acids. Germline loops: CDR1 SGHRS, CDR2 YFSETQ. The V and J ends lost 6 bases and 14 bases, in that order; junction bases with no gene match: 10. The CDR3 region is CASNIEGQITF. The CDR3 DNA reads TGCGCCAGCAACATAGAGGGACAGATTACCTTC.

V and J are TRBV7-8 and TRBJ2-2; 7 nucleotides match TRBD1. Trimming at V came to 5 bases and at J to 6 bases, leaving 6 bases not matched to a gene. The CDR3 spans 14 residues. Germline V lookup: CDR1 SGHVS, CDR2 FQNEAQ. CDR3: CASSRRQGSGELFF. CDR3 DNA: TGTGCCAGCAGCAGGAGACAGGGTTCCGGGGAGCTGTTTTTT.

The chain couples TRBV10-3 to TRBJ1-5, with D possibly being TRBD1 (6 bases). V gave up 3 bases and J gave up 6 bases, with 15 bases separating them. This CDR3 is 15 amino acids long. Germline CDR1 reads ENHRY; CDR2 reads SYGVKD. As DNA, the CDR3 is TGTGCCATCAGTGAACGGGCAGGGGAGGGTCAGCCCCAGCATTTT. Translating it yields CAISERAGEGQPQHF.

The genes are TRBV11-3 and TRBJ2-2, with TRBD1 matching 10 bases. Germline V gene lookup returns CDR1 SGHNT and CDR2 YENEEA. The CDR3 covers 16 residues. V dropped 5 bases and J dropped 6; count of bases not matched to a gene: 9. The CDR3 sequence: CASSPRDRGLAGELFF. CDR3 in DNA: TGTGCCAGCAGCCCCCGGGACAGGGGTCTCGCCGGGGAGCTGTTTTTT.

The chain is built from TRBV18 and TRBJ2-3, with a possible D match to TRBD2 (5 bases). V shed 2 bases and J shed 0 bases, with 9 bases lying between them. Germline V gene data show CDR1 as KGHSH and CDR2 as LQKENI. This CDR3 has 15 amino acids. CDR3 in amino acids: CASSPTRHSTDTQYF. The DNA of the CDR3 is TGTGCCAGCTCACCAACTAGGCATAGCACAGATACGCAGTATTTT.

This chain connects TRBV28 to TRBJ2-7; 11 bases line up with TRBD1. The CDR3 is 14 residues long. The germline V gene encodes CDR1 MDHEN and CDR2 SYDVKM. Trimming took 3 bases from V and 3 from J; bases not matched to a gene: 1. The CDR3 sequence: CASSFGTGGYEQYF. In DNA form, the CDR3 reads TGTGCCAGCAGTTTTGGGACAGGGGGCTACGAGCAGTACTTC.

The J gene is TRBJ1-1, the V gene TRBV2; tentative D call: TRBD1 (5 bases). Per germline, CDR1 SNHLY and CDR2 FYNNEI. CDR3 size: 12 residues. Trimming removed 6 bases at V and 6 bases at J, with 11 bases between. The CDR3 region has the DNA TGTGCCAGCAGGACAGCTAGCCCTGAAGCTTTCTTT. It codes for CASRTASPEAFF.

The V and J genes are TRBV30 and TRBJ1-1; 9 nucleotides line up with TRBD1. V lost 3 bases to trimming and J lost 4 bases; unmatched junction nucleotides: 9. The germline V gene has CDR1 GTSNPN and CDR2 SVGIG (reference sequence). CDR3 length: 15 amino acids. CDR3 coding DNA: TGTGCCTGGAGCCCGACCGGGACAGGGTTCACTGAAGCTTTCTTT. It translates to CAWSPTGTGFTEAFF.